Below, 24 T cell receptor beta chains from the same sample are listed, as sequenced in a study of T cell responses to AZD1222 COVID-19 vaccine. Measured with immunoSEQ multiplex PCR; TCRdb has only the in-frame clones, and not every one. Of over 120,000 clones listed, roughly 92% are singletons. The sample was peripheral blood, taken on day 0 of AZD1222 vaccination. The receptors were sampled from an adult in good health.

The V gene is TRBV14, the J gene TRBJ1-2; D gene ambiguous. The CDR3 is 14 amino acids. V lost 1 base and J 0 bases, leaving 6 bases between the germline ends. Germline V gene sequence: CDR1 SGHDN, CDR2 FVKESK. CDR3 protein: CASSQGGSNYGYTF. The CDR3 DNA reads as TGTGCCAGCAGCCAAGGGGGTTCTAACTATGGCTACACCTTC.

This sequence joins TRBV15 and TRBJ2-7; perhaps TRBD1 as D (5 bases). This CDR3 contains 15 residues. Trimming cost V 0 bases and J 3 bases, with 12 bases left between them. CDR1 LNHNV and CDR2 YYDKDF come from the germline V gene (reference sequence). In nucleotides, the CDR3 is TGTGCCACCAGCAGAGATTCTGTGCAGGGCTACGAGCAGTACTTC. It specifies CATSRDSVQGYEQYF.

This clone was counted a few times. The CDR3 region has the DNA TGTGCCAGCAGTGAAGGTCATGGCTACACCTTC. Translation: CASSEGHGYTF. The chain joins TRBV6-1 to TRBJ1-2; the D is unclear. The CDR3 covers 11 residues. Germline CDR1 MNHNS, CDR2 SASEGT. The V end was cut by 1 base, the J end by 6 bases, with 3 bases between.

This clone occurred once. The chain couples TRBV5-1 to TRBJ2-1; TRBD2 matches 9 bases. CDR3 size: 16 residues. V dropped 4 bases and J dropped 0; count of bases not matched to a gene: 5. Germline V gene lookup returns CDR1 SGHRS and CDR2 YFSETQ. CDR3 in DNA: TGCGCCAGCAGCCCCCTAGCGGGAAACTCCTACAATGAGCAGTTCTTC. Translation gives CASSPLAGNSYNEQFF.

The CDR3 sequence is CASSQDHLVGELFF. In nucleotides, the CDR3 is TGCGCCAGCAGCCAAGATCATCTAGTTGGGGAGCTGTTTTTT. The V and J genes are TRBV4-1 and TRBJ2-2, with D unclear. Trimming took 0 bases from V and 8 from J, leaving 10 bases between them. The CDR3 is 14 amino acids. The germline CDR1 and CDR2 sequences are MGHRA and YSYEKL.

In nucleotides, the CDR3 is TGCGCCAGCAGCAAAGCGACAGGGGCCGAGCAGGGGACCCAGTACTTC. It yields the protein CASSKATGAEQGTQYF. This chain joins TRBV5-1 and TRBJ2-5, with TRBD1 matching 8 bases. This CDR3 has 16 residues. J lost 7 bases, V lost 4 bases, and 15 bases had no gene match. Germline-derived CDR1 and CDR2 are SGHRS and YFSETQ.

The chain combines TRBV6-5 with TRBJ1-2; 10 bases line up with TRBD1. Germline V gene data show CDR1 as MNHEY and CDR2 as SVGAGI. V was pared by 8 bases and J by 4 bases, with 10 bases of the junction left unmatched. The CDR3 runs 15 residues. CDR3: CASLETGTGVYGYTF. In nucleotides, the CDR3 is TGTGCCAGCTTGGAGACCGGGACAGGGGTCTATGGCTACACCTTC.

The chain is built from TRBV4-2 and TRBJ1-2; tentatively, D is TRBD1 (6 bases). The CDR3 sequence is 17 residues long. V lost 3 bases, J lost 0 bases, and 17 bases lay in between. Germline-derived CDR1 and CDR2 are LGHNA and YNFKEQ. This chain's CDR3 is CASSHFIRGRANYGYTF. The CDR3 nucleotides are TGTGCCAGCAGCCACTTTATCAGGGGAAGGGCTAACTATGGCTACACCTTC.

The chain joins TRBV28 to TRBJ2-7, with 7 nucleotides matching TRBD1. Trimming removed 6 bases from V and 1 base from J; junction bases left unmatched: 9. Germline V gene sequence: CDR1 MDHEN, CDR2 SYDVKM. CDR3 length equals 15 residues. CDR3 residues: CASRTNQGVSYEQYF. CDR3 DNA: TGTGCCAGCAGAACTAATCAGGGGGTATCCTACGAGCAGTACTTC.

J is TRBJ1-2 and V is TRBV9; the match to TRBD1 covers 10 bases. Germline values: CDR1 SGDLS, CDR2 YYNGEE. CDR3 size: 16 residues. The V segment lost 5 bases and the J segment 1 base; nucleotides outside the gene matches: 8. The CDR3 here is CASRRGTGEVNYGYTF. CDR3 DNA sequence: TGTGCCAGCAGGCGGGGGACAGGGGAAGTTAACTATGGCTACACCTTC.

The chain links TRBV5-5 to TRBJ1-5, with D uncertain. V lost 0 bases and J 5 bases, leaving 9 bases between the germline ends. The length of the CDR3 is 14 residues. Germline V gene data show CDR1 as SGHKS and CDR2 as YYEKEE (reference sequence). The CDR3 sequence: CASSLASGDQPQHF. CDR3 DNA: TGTGCCAGCAGCTTGGCGAGTGGGGATCAGCCCCAGCATTTT.

V gene TRBV27 combines with J gene TRBJ1-5; 7 bases are a match to TRBD1. The CDR3 is 16 amino acids. The V gene's germline CDR1 is MNHEY and CDR2 SMNVEV (reference sequence). The V gene end was trimmed by 1 base and the J gene end by 6 bases; junction bases not matched to a gene: 9. CDR3 protein: CASSLFFQGGGQPQHF. Written as DNA, the CDR3 is TGTGCCAGCAGTTTATTCTTCCAAGGGGGCGGTCAGCCCCAGCATTTT.

The CDR3 DNA follows: TGCAGTGCCGAGTTGAACACTGAAGCTTTCTTT. Protein product: CSAELNTEAFF. The rearrangement uses TRBV20-1 and TRBJ1-1; D unclear. Per germline, CDR1 DFQATT and CDR2 SNEGSKA (reference sequence). The CDR3 loop spans 11 amino acids. Trimming shortened V by 6 bases and J by 0 bases, and 5 bases separated the two germline ends.

The chain uses TRBV5-6 and TRBJ1-1; D perhaps matches TRBD1 (5 bases). Germline CDR1 is SGHDT and CDR2 is YYEEEE. This CDR3 is built from 16 residues. Deletions cut 4 bases from V and 1 base from J, with 17 bases between. The CDR3 region has the DNA TGTGCCAGCAGCCAATGGGGACGGGGTGCGAACACTGAAGCTTTCTTT. Amino acids: CASSQWGRGANTEAFF.

The chain links TRBV6-5 to TRBJ1-3, with D hard to call. Germline CDR1 MNHEY, CDR2 SVGAGI. The CDR3 sequence is 14 residues long. With 4 bases removed from V and 0 bases from J, the gap between germline ends came to 7 bases. The CDR3 loop reads CASSSTPSGNTIYF. The DNA of the CDR3 is TGTGCCAGCAGTTCCACCCCCTCTGGAAACACCATATATTTT.

This clone came up once. The chain couples TRBV6-5 to TRBJ2-1; TRBD1 matches at 9 bases. V shed 6 bases, J shed 7 bases, and the junction held 10 bases outside the gene matches. CDR1 and CDR2 from the germline V gene are MNHEY and SVGAGI. This CDR3 has 15 amino acids. CDR3 region: CASRSGTGPWNEQFF. CDR3 coding DNA: TGTGCCAGCAGAAGTGGGACAGGGCCGTGGAATGAGCAGTTCTTC.

This clone occurred once. The V gene is TRBV4-2, the J gene TRBJ2-3; D may be TRBD1 or TRBD2 (5 bases each). The V and J ends lost 4 bases and 3 bases respectively, with 20 bases between them. Germline assignment: CDR1 LGHNA and CDR2 YNFKEQ. The CDR3 is 17 residues long. Here the CDR3 DNA reads TGTGCCAGCAGCCCCTCACGGGGCAGGGCAAGAACAGATACGCAGTATTTT. Its translation: CASSPSRGRARTDTQYF.

In DNA form, the CDR3 reads TGTGCCAGCAGCCAATCGGCACGGGGGCCTCCAATGAACACTGAAGCTTTCTTT. Amino acid sequence: CASSQSARGPPMNTEAFF. V is TRBV16 and J is TRBJ1-1; tentatively, D is TRBD1 (6 bases). CDR3 size: 18 residues. In germline, CDR1 is KGHSY, CDR2 FQNENV. V lost 0 bases to trimming and J lost 0 bases, with 17 bases between them.

The gene calls are TRBV28 and TRBJ2-1, with 10 bases identical to TRBD2. Germline V lookup: CDR1 MDHEN, CDR2 SYDVKM. This CDR3 comprises 14 residues. J was trimmed by 2 bases and V by 6 bases; bases with no gene match: 1. The CDR3 coding sequence is TGTGCCAGCAGAGGACTAGCGGCCTACAATGAGCAGTTCTTC. Amino acids: CASRGLAAYNEQFF.

This chain links TRBV19 with TRBJ1-1; perhaps TRBD1 as D (5 bases). The germline V and J ends were trimmed by 7 bases and 5 bases, with 17 bases remaining between them. The germline gives CDR1 LNHDA, CDR2 SQIVND (reference sequence). The CDR3 consists of 14 residues. The CDR3 region is CASKTGRAETEAFF. In DNA form, the CDR3 reads TGTGCCAGTAAGACGGGCAGGGCTGAAACTGAAGCTTTCTTT.

V and J are TRBV9 and TRBJ2-1; 10 nucleotides agree with TRBD2. CDR3 length equals 15 residues. Trimming took 1 base from V and 9 from J; bases not matched to a gene: 7. Germline-derived CDR1 and CDR2 are SGDLS and YYNGEE. DNA of the CDR3: TGTGCCAGCAGCGTAAAAAGCGGGAGGGCGGGTGAGCAGTTCTTC. Its translation is CASSVKSGRAGEQFF.

The chain is built from TRBV7-3 and TRBJ2-1; 12 bases line up with TRBD2. The CDR3 runs to 15 residues. Unmatched junction bases numbered 2, after V lost 5 bases and J lost 3 bases. Germline V gives CDR1 SGHTA, CDR2 FQGTGA. The DNA for the CDR3 is TGTGCCAGCAGCCCACTAGCGGGGGGCTACAATGAGCAGTTCTTC. It is translated as CASSPLAGGYNEQFF.

The CDR3 region has the DNA TGTGCCAGCAGCTTGGGGGGACTAGCGGGAGGTAGCTCCTACGAGCAGTACTTC. It yields the protein CASSLGGLAGGSSYEQYF. V is TRBV5-4 and J is TRBJ2-7; 15 bases are a match to TRBD2. The junction had 4 bases not matched to a gene; V was cut back by 0 bases and J by 0 bases. Germline CDR1 is SGHNT and CDR2 is YYREEE (reference sequence). The CDR3 spans 18 residues.

This chain links TRBV4-1 with TRBJ1-6; TRBD1 matches 9 bases. The trim removed 6 bases at V and 9 bases at J, leaving 9 bases unmatched. CDR1 and CDR2 from the germline V gene are MGHRA and YSYEKL. CDR3 length: 15 amino acids. CDR3 residues: CASRGTGQGISPLHF. For the CDR3, the DNA is TGCGCCAGCAGGGGAACGGGACAGGGCATTTCACCCCTCCACTTT.